This TCR beta chain derives from a study of Graves' ophthalmopathy and Graves' hyperthyroidism. The authors amplified TCR beta CDR3 regions, and they did so from RNA transcripts for repertoire sequencing. HTBI primers were used in a first-round RT-PCR, which preceded a second-round multiplex PCR. MiXCR, applied by TCRdb to the multiplex PCR reads, yields one record per CDR3 protein. The table includes a few hundred thousand distinct CDR3 sequences, about 18% detected once. Germline-derived CDR1 and CDR2 are MNHEY and SVGAGI. The ends were cut back, 2 bases at V and 4 bases at J, with 9 bases in the middle. The CDR3 has 14 residues. This clonotype was counted at least ten times.

The receptor was isolated from a woman between 18 and 29 years old with Graves' ophthalmopathy. The sequenced sample consisted of peripheral blood. V gene TRBV6-5 combines with J gene TRBJ1-5; D unclear. The CDR3: CASSYSEGNQPQHF. CDR3 nucleotides: TGTGCCAGCAGTTACAGCGAGGGAAATCAGCCCCAGCATTTT.